One sample yielded the 13 T cell receptor beta chains listed below, sequenced in a study of shared clonotypes between healthy human individuals. This table comes from immunoSEQ multiplex PCR, and its TCRdb copy is limited to in-frame clones, with some not included. The sample shows hundreds of thousands of clones, more than 95% of them seen only once. Sequences were obtained from naive CD4+ T cells sorted from blood. As to subset: CD45RA+ positively selected. Receptors originate from a woman in her 30s in good health.

The chain couples TRBV28 to TRBJ1-4; 9 nucleotides line up with TRBD1. CDR3 length: 15 amino acids. J gave up 5 bases and V 2 bases, and 3 bases lay outside the gene matches. Germline V CDR1 and CDR2: MDHEN, SYDVKM. The chain's CDR3 is CASSLGGTGNEKLFF. CDR3 DNA sequence: TGTGCCAGCAGTTTAGGAGGGACAGGGAATGAAAAACTGTTTTTT.

V gene TRBV6-1 combines with J gene TRBJ1-2; the D is unclear. The V gene lost 4 bases and the J gene lost 0 bases, with 12 bases spanning the gap. Germline V CDR1 and CDR2: MNHNS, SASEGT. The CDR3 runs to 15 residues. The CDR3 bases are TGTGCCAGCAGTGCTCAGAGTCGAGCTAACTATGGCTACACCTTC. This encodes CASSAQSRANYGYTF.

The rearrangement links TRBV6-6 to TRBJ1-3; the D gene is possibly TRBD1 (6 bases). V dropped 8 bases and J dropped 4 bases, with 15 bases sitting between them. The CDR3 runs to 14 residues. CDR1 and CDR2 from the germline V gene are MNHNY and SVGAGI (reference sequence). This CDR3 is CASLEGGYGNTIYF. The CDR3 DNA reads TGTGCCAGCTTGGAGGGGGGATACGGAAACACCATATATTTT.

This chain links TRBV5-4 with TRBJ1-1; D is uncertain. From germline, CDR1 is SGHNT and CDR2 YYREEE (reference sequence). CDR3 length equals 17 residues. The V end lost 1 base, the J end lost 1 base, and 17 bases lay between the germline ends. The CDR3 bases are TGTGCCAGCAGCTTGAAGGTTTTGGGATTGGGGAACACTGAAGCTTTCTTT. The encoded protein is CASSLKVLGLGNTEAFF.

This clone was seen once. The chain has TRBV19 and TRBJ2-3; tentatively, D is TRBD2 (6 bases). Deletions cut 10 bases from V and 1 base from J, with 18 bases between. The CDR3 covers 15 residues. CDR1 LNHDA and CDR2 SQIVND come from the germline V gene (reference sequence). The CDR3 DNA follows: TGTGCCACTAACCCCCCCGGGAGAGGCACAGATACGCAGTATTTT. Protein sequence: CATNPPGRGTDTQYF.

The rearrangement links TRBV2 to TRBJ2-1; 7 bases are shared with TRBD2. The trim removed 6 bases at V and 2 bases at J, leaving 4 bases unmatched. CDR3 length: 14 amino acids. The germline V gene has CDR1 SNHLY and CDR2 FYNNEI. The DNA of the CDR3 is TGTGCCAGCAGAGGCGGGAGTACCTACAATGAGCAGTTCTTC. Amino acids: CASRGGSTYNEQFF.

Here the CDR3 DNA reads TGTGCCAGCAGTGCGACAGGGATCGGCTACACCTTC. This encodes CASSATGIGYTF. The chain joins TRBV6-6 to TRBJ1-2; 7 bases line up with TRBD1. J lost 8 bases, V lost 5 bases, and 5 bases had no gene match. This CDR3 has 12 amino acids. CDR1 is MNHNY, CDR2 SVGAGI, per germline (reference sequence).

The rearrangement joins TRBV7-2 to TRBJ1-6; the D gene is possibly TRBD1 (5 bases). Trimming took off 4 bases at V and 6 bases at J, with 13 bases between the two ends. Per germline, CDR1 SGHTA and CDR2 FQGNSA. The CDR3 loop spans 15 amino acids. This CDR3 is CASSSETAVNSPLHF. In DNA, the CDR3 is TGTGCCAGCAGCTCAGAGACAGCAGTTAATTCACCCCTCCACTTT.

DNA for the CDR3: TGTGCCAGCAGTGAATACGGGGGCATTCAGTACTTC. It encodes CASSEYGGIQYF. This rearrangement joins TRBV2 to TRBJ2-4; D possibly corresponds to TRBD2 (6 bases). Trimming pared 2 bases from V and 9 bases from J, leaving 8 bases between. This CDR3 region has 12 residues. In germline, CDR1 is SNHLY, CDR2 FYNNEI. The full variable domain, rest sourced from reference TRBV2 and TRBJ2-4, is EPEVTQTPSHQVTQMGQEVILRCVPISNHLYFYWYRQILGQKVEFLVSFYNNEISEKSEIFDDQFSVERPDGSNFTLKIRSTKLEDSAMYFCASSEYGGIQYFGAGTRLSVL.

V is TRBV27 and J is TRBJ1-2, with TRBD1 as a possible D gene (5 bases). The CDR3 has 16 residues. Germline V gene data show CDR1 as MNHEY and CDR2 as SMNVEV (reference sequence). V lost 0 bases, J lost 6 bases, and 17 bases lay in between. The CDR3 loop reads CASSLSFPPEGNGYTF. CDR3 nucleotide sequence: TGTGCCAGCAGTTTATCGTTTCCCCCCGAGGGGAATGGCTACACCTTC.

The chain employs TRBV7-7 and TRBJ2-2, with 11 positions matching TRBD2. The CDR3 is 17 amino acids. With 2 bases clipped from V and 3 bases from J, the junction kept 5 bases outside the gene matches. Per the germline V gene, CDR1 is SSHAT and CDR2 is FNYEAQ (reference sequence). CDR3 DNA: TGTGCCAGCAGCTTAAGTGTGGGACTAGCGGACACCGGGGAGCTGTTTTTT. Protein sequence: CASSLSVGLADTGELFF.

The chain couples TRBV28 to TRBJ2-2; possibly TRBD1 for D (6 bases). The CDR3 extends over 15 amino acids. Trimming cost V 3 bases and J 6 bases, with 14 bases left between them. Germline V gene lookup returns CDR1 MDHEN and CDR2 SYDVKM. Here the CDR3 reads CASSFPQGDSGELFF. The CDR3 region has the DNA TGTGCCAGCAGTTTTCCACAGGGTGATTCCGGGGAGCTGTTTTTT.

The rearrangement joins TRBV21-1 to TRBJ2-7. TRBV21-1 is labeled a pseudogene. The CDR3 is made up of 17 amino acids. DNA for the CDR3: TGTGCCAGCAGCAAATTGACGATTTTTGGGGTTTGGGGCGAGCAGTACTTC. This translates into CASSKLTIFGVWGEQYF.